This T cell receptor (beta chain) was sequenced in a study of shared clonotypes between healthy human individuals. Assay: immunoSEQ multiplex PCR; the TCRdb copy retains only in-frame clones and omits some. The repertoire holds about 2.1 million clones, just over 90% seen once, with approximately 1.6% in the top ten. General study findings and limits: The study found lower generation probabilities in non-shared clonotypes than in those shared by all four donors.

Worth noting for this clone: Its target is unknown.

Germline-derived CDR1 and CDR2 are MNHEY and SMNVEV (reference sequence). V lost 5 bases, J lost 4 bases, and 12 bases lay in between. The CDR3 runs to 13 residues. Terminally differentiated effector memory CD45RA+ cells were excluded from the naive CD8 cells, which were CD45RO-negative and positively selected for CCR7. The chain employs TRBV27 and TRBJ2-7; D possibly uses TRBD1 or TRBD2 (5 bases each). Sequenced sample: naive CD8+ T cells from PBMCs. This TCR came from a man younger than 30 in good health. Some clones in this sample may be carry-over from other donors' samples. CDR3 loop: CASSVGASYEQYF. The CDR3 nucleotides read TGTGCCAGCAGTGTCGGGGCTTCGTACGAGCAGTACTTC.